This T cell receptor (beta chain) was identified during a study of blood T cell repertoires in COVID-19. Across the whole study: Some COVID-19 samples were acute and others convalescent; all came from the United States, Italy and Spain.

CDR3 size: 15 residues. Germline V CDR1 and CDR2: LNHDA, SQIVND (reference sequence). Trimming removed 1 base at V and 0 bases at J, with 7 bases between. As handled by the study authors: Counts of nucleated cells, estimated from reference gene primer amplification, were obtained. The table came from immunoSEQ multiplex PCR; TCRdb's copy has only in-frame clones and leaves some out. V and J calls and clone size come straight from that table; D and trimming were deduced from the DNA. The repertoire includes hundreds of thousands of clones, roughly nine tenths of them detected once, and around 0.85% sits in the top ten.

The sequence derives from a man aged 55 to 70 with COVID-19, enrolled during active disease. The chain uses TRBV19 and TRBJ1-3, with unresolved D. Sequenced input: peripheral blood. The CDR3 here is CASSIVGHSGNTIYF. The CDR3 DNA follows: TGTGCCAGTAGTATAGTTGGCCACTCTGGAAACACCATATATTTT.